This T cell receptor beta chain originates from a study of Ad26.COV2.S vaccination and SARS-CoV-2 variants. Germline assignment: CDR1 DFQATT and CDR2 SNEGSKA (reference sequence). The CDR3 contains 12 residues. The V end lost 3 bases, the J end lost 3 bases, and 8 bases lay between the germline ends. Noted treatment: approximately 18 received Ad26.COV2.S at low or high dose, single or two shots; about 5 received placebo; per-sample allocation not given. Sampling was performed 63 days after the first vaccine or placebo injection. Assay used: immunoSEQ multiplex PCR; TCRdb lists only in-frame clones, some missing. The repertoire consists of around 300,000 clones, with around 89% occurring once and the leading ten covering roughly 5%.

The chain has TRBV20-1 and TRBJ1-2, with D possibly TRBD1 on 5 matching bases. The sequencing used peripheral blood, collected in a trial of Ad26.COV2.S vaccine versus placebo. This clonotype originated in a person aged 18-65 years who received the Ad26.COV2.S COVID-19 vaccine or a placebo. The CDR3 DNA sequence: TGCAGTGCTAGTGCGGGGGACTATGGCTACACCTTC. It specifies CSASAGDYGYTF.